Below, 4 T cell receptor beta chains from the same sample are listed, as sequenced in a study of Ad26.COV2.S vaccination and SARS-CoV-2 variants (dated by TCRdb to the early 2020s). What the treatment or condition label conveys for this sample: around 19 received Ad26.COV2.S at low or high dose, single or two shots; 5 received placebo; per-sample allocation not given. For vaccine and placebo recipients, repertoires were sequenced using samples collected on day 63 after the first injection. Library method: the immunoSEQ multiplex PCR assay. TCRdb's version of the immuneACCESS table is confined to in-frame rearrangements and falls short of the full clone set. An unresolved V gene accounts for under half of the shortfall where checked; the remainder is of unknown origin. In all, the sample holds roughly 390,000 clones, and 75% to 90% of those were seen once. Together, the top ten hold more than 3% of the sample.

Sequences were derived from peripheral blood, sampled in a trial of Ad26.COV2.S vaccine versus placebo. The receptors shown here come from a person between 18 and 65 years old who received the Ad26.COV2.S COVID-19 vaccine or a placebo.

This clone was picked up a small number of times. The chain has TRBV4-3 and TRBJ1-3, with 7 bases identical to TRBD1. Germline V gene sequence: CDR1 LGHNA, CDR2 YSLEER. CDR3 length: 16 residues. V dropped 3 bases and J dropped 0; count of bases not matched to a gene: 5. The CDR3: CASSQTTGLSGNTIYF. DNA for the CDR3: TGCGCCAGCAGCCAGACGACAGGGCTCTCTGGAAACACCATATATTTT.

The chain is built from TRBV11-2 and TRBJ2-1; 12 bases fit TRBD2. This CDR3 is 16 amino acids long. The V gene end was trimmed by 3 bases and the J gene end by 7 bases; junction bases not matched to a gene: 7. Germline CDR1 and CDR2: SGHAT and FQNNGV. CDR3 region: CASSLERLAGVNEQFF. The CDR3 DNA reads TGTGCCAGCAGCTTGGAACGACTAGCGGGGGTAAATGAGCAGTTCTTC.

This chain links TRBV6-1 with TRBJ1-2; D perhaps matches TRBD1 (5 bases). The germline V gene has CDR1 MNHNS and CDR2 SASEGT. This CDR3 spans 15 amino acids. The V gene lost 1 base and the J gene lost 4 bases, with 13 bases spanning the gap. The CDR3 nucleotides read TGTGCCAGCAGTGAAGTCCCTGGGCAGGGCTATGGCTACACCTTC. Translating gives CASSEVPGQGYGYTF.

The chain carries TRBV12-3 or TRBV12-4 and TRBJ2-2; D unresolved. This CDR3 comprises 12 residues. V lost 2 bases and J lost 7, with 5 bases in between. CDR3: CASSLRFGELFF. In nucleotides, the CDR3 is TGTGCCAGCAGTTTACGGTTCGGGGAGCTGTTTTTT.